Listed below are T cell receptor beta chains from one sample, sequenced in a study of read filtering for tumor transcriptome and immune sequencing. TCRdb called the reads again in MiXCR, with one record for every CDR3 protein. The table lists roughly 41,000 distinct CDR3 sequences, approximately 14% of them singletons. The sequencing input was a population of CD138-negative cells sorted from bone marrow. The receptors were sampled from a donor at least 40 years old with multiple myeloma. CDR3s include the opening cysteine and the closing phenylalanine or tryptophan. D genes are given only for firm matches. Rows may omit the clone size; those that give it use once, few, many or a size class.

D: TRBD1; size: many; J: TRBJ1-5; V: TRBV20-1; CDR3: CSTSSPGQDVDQPQHF; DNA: TGCAGTACTAGTTCCCCGGGACAGGACGTTGATCAGCCCCAGCATTTT
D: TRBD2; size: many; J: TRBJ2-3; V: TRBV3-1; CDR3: CASSSKAGVADTQYF; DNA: TGTGCCAGCAGTAGTAAAGCGGGAGTAGCAGATACGCAGTATTTT
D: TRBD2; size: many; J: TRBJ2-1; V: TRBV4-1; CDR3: CASSQGLAGYNEQFF; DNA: TGCGCCAGCAGCCAGGGACTAGCGGGGTACAATGAGCAGTTCTTC
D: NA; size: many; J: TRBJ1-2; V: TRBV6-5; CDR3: CASRTSRGDGYTF; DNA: TGTGCCAGCAGAACTTCGAGAGGGGACGGCTACACCTTC
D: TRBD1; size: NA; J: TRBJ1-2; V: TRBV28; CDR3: CASSSRPGQGAHGYTF; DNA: TGTGCCAGCAGCAGTAGACCGGGACAGGGGGCTCATGGCTACACCTTC
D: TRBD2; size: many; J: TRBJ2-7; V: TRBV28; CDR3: CASSTSGRGSSYEQYF; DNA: TGTGCCAGCAGCACTAGCGGGAGGGGGAGCTCCTACGAGCAGTACTTC
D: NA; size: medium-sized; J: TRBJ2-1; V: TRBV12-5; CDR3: CASAAPSSYNEQFF; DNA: TGTGCTAGTGCCGCCCCCAGCTCCTACAATGAGCAGTTCTTC
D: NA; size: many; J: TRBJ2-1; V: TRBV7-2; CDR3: CASRLLANTYNEQFF; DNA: TGTGCCAGCAGGTTGTTAGCGAATACCTACAATGAGCAGTTCTTC
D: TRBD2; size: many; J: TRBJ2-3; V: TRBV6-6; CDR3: CASSTRGTDTQYF; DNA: TGTGCCAGCAGCACGCGGGGGACAGATACGCAGTATTTT
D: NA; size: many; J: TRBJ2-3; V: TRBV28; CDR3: CASSRGNTQYF; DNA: TGTGCCAGCAGTCGAGGGAACACGCAGTATTTT
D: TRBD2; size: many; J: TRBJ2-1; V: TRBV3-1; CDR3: CASSHGRLAGVFF; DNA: TGTGCCAGCAGCCATGGTCGTCTAGCGGGAGTGTTCTTC
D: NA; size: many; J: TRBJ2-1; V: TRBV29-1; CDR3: CSVYRQSKNNEQFF; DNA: TGCAGCGTTTACCGACAGTCTAAAAACAATGAGCAGTTCTTC
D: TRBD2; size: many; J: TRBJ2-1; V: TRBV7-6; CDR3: CASSTPSGSSYNEQFF; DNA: TGTGCCAGCAGCACTCCAAGCGGGAGCTCCTACAATGAGCAGTTCTTC
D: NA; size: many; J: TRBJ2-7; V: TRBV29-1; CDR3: CSVKTYESGQYF; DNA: TGCAGCGTAAAGACCTACGAGTCGGGGCAGTACTTC
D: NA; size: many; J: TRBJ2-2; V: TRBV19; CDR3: CASSIGGVHTGELFF; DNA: TGTGCCAGTAGTATAGGAGGGGTCCACACCGGGGAGCTGTTTTTT
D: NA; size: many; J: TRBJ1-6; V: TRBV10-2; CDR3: CASKDTGGSPLHF; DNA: TGCGCCAGCAAGGACACGGGAGGTTCACCCCTCCACTTT
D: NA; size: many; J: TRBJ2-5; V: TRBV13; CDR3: CASSLVHSRETQYF; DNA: TGTGCCAGCAGCTTAGTGCACTCACGGGAGACCCAGTACTTC
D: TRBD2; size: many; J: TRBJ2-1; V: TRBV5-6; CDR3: CASSSRTSGSVSYNEQFF; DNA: TGTGCCAGCAGCTCTCGGACTAGCGGGAGTGTCTCCTACAATGAGCAGTTCTTC
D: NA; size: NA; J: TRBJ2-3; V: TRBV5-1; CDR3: CASSGGGIPHTLYF; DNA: TGCGCCAGCAGCGGTGGGGGAATCCCACATACGCTGTATTTT
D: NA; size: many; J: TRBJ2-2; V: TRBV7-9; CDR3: CASSQYRGELFF; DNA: TGTGCCAGCAGCCAATATAGGGGGGAGCTGTTTTTT
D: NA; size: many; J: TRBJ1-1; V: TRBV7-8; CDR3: CASSLVSGRRNTEAFF; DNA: TGTGCCAGCAGCTTAGTATCGGGACGGAGGAACACTGAAGCTTTCTTT
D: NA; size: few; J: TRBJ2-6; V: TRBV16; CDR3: CASSPGKGTPSSGANVLTF; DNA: TGTGCCAGCAGCCCCGGGAAGGGGACACCCTCCTCTGGGGCCAACGTCCTGACTTTC
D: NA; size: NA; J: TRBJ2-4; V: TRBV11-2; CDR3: CASSPIDLSKNIQYF; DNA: TGTGCCAGCAGCCCAATTGACTTATCCAAAAACATTCAGTACTTC
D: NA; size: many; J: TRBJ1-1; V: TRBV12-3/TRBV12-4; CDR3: CASSTSVGTEAFF; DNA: TGTGCCAGCAGTACCAGTGTGGGCACTGAAGCTTTCTTT
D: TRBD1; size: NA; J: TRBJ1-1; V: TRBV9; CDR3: CASSPTGGYNTEAFF; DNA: TGTGCCAGCAGCCCGACAGGGGGCTATAACACTGAAGCTTTCTTT
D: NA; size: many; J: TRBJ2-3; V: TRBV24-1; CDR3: CATSDWSTDTQYF; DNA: TGTGCCACCAGTGATTGGAGCACAGATACGCAGTATTTT
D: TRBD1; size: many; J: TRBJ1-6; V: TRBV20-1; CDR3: CSARGDSFNSPLHF; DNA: TGCAGTGCTAGAGGGGACAGTTTTAATTCACCCCTCCACTTT
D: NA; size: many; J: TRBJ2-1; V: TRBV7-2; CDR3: CASSLAKGSNEQFF; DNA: TGTGCCAGCAGCTTAGCAAAAGGGAGCAATGAGCAGTTCTTC
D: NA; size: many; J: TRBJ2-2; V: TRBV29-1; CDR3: CSAGSDGELFF; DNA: TGCAGCGCGGGGTCGGACGGGGAGCTGTTTTTT
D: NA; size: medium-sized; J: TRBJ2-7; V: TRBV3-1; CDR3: CASSHDGGYEQYF; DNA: TGTGCCAGCAGCCATGATGGGGGCTACGAGCAGTACTTC
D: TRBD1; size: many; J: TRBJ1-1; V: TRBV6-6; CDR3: CASSPGGMNTEAFF; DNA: TGTGCCAGCTCTCCAGGGGGGATGAACACTGAAGCTTTCTTT
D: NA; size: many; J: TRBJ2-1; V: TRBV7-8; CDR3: CASSSGASSYNEQFF; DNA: TGTGCCAGCAGTTCCGGCGCCTCCTCCTACAATGAGCAGTTCTTC
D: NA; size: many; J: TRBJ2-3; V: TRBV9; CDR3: CASSAREAGYTDTQYF; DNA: TGTGCCAGCAGCGCAAGAGAAGCGGGCTACACAGATACGCAGTATTTT
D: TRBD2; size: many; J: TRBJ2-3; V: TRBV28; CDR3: CASSSEREGLYTQYF; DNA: TGTGCCAGCAGTTCCGAGCGGGAGGGCCTTTATACGCAGTATTTT
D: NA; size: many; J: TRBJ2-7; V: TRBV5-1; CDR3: CASLPSGTETYEQYF; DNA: TGCGCCAGCCTCCCTTCCGGGACGGAGACCTACGAGCAGTACTTC
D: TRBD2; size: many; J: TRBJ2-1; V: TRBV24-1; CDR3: CATSGSSGSSGINEQFF; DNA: TGTGCCACCAGTGGAAGTAGCGGGAGCTCAGGGATAAATGAGCAGTTCTTC
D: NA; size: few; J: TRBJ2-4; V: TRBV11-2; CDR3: CASSLDRASVAKNIQYF; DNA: TGTGCCAGCAGCTTAGATAGGGCTAGCGTAGCCAAAAACATTCAGTACTTC
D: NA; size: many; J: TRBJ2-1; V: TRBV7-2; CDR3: CASSLVRYNEQFF; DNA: TGTGCCAGCAGCTTAGTCCGTTACAATGAGCAGTTCTTC
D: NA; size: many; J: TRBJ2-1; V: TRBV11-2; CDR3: CASSPETGFEQFF; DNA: TGTGCCAGCAGCCCGGAAACAGGGTTTGAGCAGTTCTTC
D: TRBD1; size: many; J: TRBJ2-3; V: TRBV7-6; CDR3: CASSPSWTGTGITDTQYF; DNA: TGTGCCAGCAGCCCTTCCTGGACCGGGACAGGGATCACAGATACGCAGTATTTT
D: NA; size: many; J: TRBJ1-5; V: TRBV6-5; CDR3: CASRARGRFDQPQHF; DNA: TGTGCCAGCAGGGCCCGAGGGAGGTTCGATCAGCCCCAGCATTTT
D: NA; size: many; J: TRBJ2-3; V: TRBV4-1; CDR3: CASSQDRSGGTDTQYF; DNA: TGCGCCAGCAGCCAAGATCGAAGCGGAGGCACAGATACGCAGTATTTT
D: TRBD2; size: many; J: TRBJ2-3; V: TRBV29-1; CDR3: CSAGAGDITDTQYF; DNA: TGCAGCGCTGGAGCGGGAGACATCACAGATACGCAGTATTTT
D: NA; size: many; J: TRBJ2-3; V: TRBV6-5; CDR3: CASSLLGARRTDTQYF; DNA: TGTGCCAGCAGCTTACTCGGGGCCAGGCGCACAGATACGCAGTATTTT
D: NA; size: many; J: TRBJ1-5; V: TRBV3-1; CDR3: CASSQEQGDQPQHF; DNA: TGTGCCAGCAGCCAAGAACAGGGCGATCAGCCCCAGCATTTT
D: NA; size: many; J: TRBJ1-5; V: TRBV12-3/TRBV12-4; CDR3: CASSPQGNGNQPQHF; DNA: TGTGCCAGCAGTCCCCAGGGAAATGGCAATCAGCCCCAGCATTTT
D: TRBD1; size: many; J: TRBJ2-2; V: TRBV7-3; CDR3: CASSRPGQGTGELFF; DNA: TGTGCCAGCAGCCGGCCCGGACAGGGGACCGGGGAGCTGTTTTTT
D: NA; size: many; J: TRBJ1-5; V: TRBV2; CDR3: CASSGSRDTIGHF; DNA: TGTGCCAGCAGTGGGTCTCGGGACACCATCGGGCATTTT
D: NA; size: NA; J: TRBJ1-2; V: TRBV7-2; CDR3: CASSLTPTDNYGYTF; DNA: TGTGCCAGCAGCTTGACGCCGACAGACAACTATGGCTACACCTTC
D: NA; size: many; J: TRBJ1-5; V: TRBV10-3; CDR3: CAISESDRRGGNQPQHF; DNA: TGTGCCATCAGTGAATCGGACCGGCGTGGGGGCAATCAGCCCCAGCATTTT
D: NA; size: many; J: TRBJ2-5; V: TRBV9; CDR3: CASSVAPGITETQYF; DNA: TGTGCCAGCAGCGTAGCACCGGGAATCACAGAGACCCAGTACTTC
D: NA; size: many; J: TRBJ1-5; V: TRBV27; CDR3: CASKRTLEGQPQHF; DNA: TGTGCCAGCAAAAGAACCCTTGAGGGTCAGCCCCAGCATTTT
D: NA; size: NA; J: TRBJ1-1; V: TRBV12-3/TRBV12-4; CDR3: CASSLGGVETEAFF; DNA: TGTGCCAGCAGTTTAGGAGGGGTGGAGACTGAAGCTTTCTTT